This T cell receptor beta chain was sequenced for a study of CD8 T cells in ankylosing spondylitis. The study, taken as a whole, reports: Previously reported in reactive arthritis synovial fluid and blood were some of the motif variants. Reportedly, disease-linked clones are significantly enriched in ankylosing spondylitis patients' matched synovial fluid.

CDR1 and CDR2 from the germline V gene are SGHAT and FQNNGV. Losses at the gene ends were 1 base for V and 5 bases for J; bases not matched to a gene: 4. CDR3 length equals 14 residues. Generation of TCR beta libraries employed quantitative 5'-RACE incorporating molecular barcodes. TCRdb re-called the 5' RACE reads through MiXCR, storing one row per CDR3 protein. The sample yields under 35,000 distinct CDR3 sequences, about 7.2% seen once. As for this clonotype: The antigen remains unidentified.

The TCR comes from a male donor with ankylosing spondylitis or in good health (not recorded which). The rearrangement uses TRBV11-2 and TRBJ2-5; TRBD1 matches at 7 bases. Sequenced sample: blood, either unsorted or a sorted T cell fraction (not recorded which). This CDR3 is CASSLGQGSETQYF. Written as DNA, the CDR3 is TGTGCCAGCAGCTTAGGACAGGGCTCGGAGACCCAGTACTTC.